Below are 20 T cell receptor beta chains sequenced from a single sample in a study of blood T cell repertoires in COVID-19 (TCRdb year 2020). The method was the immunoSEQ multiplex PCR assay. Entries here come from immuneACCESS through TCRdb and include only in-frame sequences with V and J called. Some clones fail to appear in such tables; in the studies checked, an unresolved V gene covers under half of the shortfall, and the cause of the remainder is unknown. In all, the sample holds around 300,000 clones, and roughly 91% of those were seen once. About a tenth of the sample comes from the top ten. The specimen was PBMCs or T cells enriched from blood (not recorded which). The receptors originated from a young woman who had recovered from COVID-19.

The CDR3 reads CASSPRQRLYNEQFF. DNA of the CDR3: TGTGCCAGCAGCCCTAGACAGAGACTTTACAATGAGCAGTTCTTC. The chain is built from TRBV7-9 and TRBJ2-1, with TRBD1 as a possible D gene (5 bases). Trimming pared 5 bases from V and 4 bases from J, leaving 15 bases between. The CDR3 runs 15 residues. CDR1 and CDR2 from the germline V gene are SEHNR and FQNEAQ (reference sequence).

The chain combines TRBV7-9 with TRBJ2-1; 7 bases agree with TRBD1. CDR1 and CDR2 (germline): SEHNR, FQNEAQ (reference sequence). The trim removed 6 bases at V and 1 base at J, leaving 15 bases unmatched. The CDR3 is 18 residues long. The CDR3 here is CASRHTRPGTASYNEQFF. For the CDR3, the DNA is TGTGCCAGCAGACACACCCGCCCCGGGACAGCTTCCTACAATGAGCAGTTCTTC.

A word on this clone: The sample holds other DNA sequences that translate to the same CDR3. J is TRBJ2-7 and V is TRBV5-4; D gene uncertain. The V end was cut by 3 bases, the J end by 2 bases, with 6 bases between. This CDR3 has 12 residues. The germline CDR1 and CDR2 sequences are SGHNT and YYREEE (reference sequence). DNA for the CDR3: TGTGCCAGCAGCTCCGGTGCCTACGAGCAGTACTTC. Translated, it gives CASSSGAYEQYF.

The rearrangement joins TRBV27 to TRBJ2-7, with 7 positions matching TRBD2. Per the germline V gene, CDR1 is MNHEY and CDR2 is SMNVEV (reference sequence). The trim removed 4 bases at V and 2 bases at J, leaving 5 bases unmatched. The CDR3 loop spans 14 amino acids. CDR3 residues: CASSSLGRAYEQYF. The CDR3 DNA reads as TGTGCCAGCAGTTCTCTAGGGAGGGCCTACGAGCAGTACTTC.

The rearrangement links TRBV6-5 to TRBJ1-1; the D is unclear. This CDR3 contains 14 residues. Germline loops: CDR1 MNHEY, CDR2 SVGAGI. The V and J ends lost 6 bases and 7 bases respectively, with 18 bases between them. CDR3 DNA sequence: TGTGCCAGCAGGAGGCAACTTTTAGAGAGTGAAGCTTTCTTT. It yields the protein CASRRQLLESEAFF.

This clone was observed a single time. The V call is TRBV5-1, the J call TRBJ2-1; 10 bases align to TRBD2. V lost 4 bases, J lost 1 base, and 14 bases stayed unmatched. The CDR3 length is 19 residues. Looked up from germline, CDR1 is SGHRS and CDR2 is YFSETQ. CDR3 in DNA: TGCGCCAGCAGCCTTGATGGTATAATAGCGGGAGGTTCCTACAATGAGCAGTTCTTC. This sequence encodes CASSLDGIIAGGSYNEQFF. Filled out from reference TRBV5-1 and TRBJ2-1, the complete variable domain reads KAGVTQTPRYLIKTRGQQVTLSCSPISGHRSVSWYQQTPGQGLQFLFEYFSETQRNKGNFPGRFSGRQFSNSRSEMNVSTLELGDSALYLCASSLDGIIAGGSYNEQFFGPGTRLTVL.

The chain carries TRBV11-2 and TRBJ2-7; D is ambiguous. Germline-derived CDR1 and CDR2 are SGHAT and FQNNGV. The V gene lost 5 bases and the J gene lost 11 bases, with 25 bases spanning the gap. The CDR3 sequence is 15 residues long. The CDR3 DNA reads TGTGCCAGCAGCCCCATTCTAACTCTCCTACGAGCAAAGTACTTC. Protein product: CASSPILTLLRAKYF. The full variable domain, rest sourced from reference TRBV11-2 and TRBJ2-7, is EAGVAQSPRYKIIEKRQSVAFWCNPISGHATLYWYQQILGQGPKLLIQFQNNGVVDDSQLPKDRFSAERLKGVDSTLKIQPAKLEDSAVYLCASSPILTLLRAKYFGPGTRLTVT.

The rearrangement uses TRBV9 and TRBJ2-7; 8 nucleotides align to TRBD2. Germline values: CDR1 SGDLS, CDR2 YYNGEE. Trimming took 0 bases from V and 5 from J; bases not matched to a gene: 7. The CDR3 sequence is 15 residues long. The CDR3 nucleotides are TGTGCCAGCAGCGTAGACGATAGCGGGATCCACGAGCAGTACTTC. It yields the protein CASSVDDSGIHEQYF.

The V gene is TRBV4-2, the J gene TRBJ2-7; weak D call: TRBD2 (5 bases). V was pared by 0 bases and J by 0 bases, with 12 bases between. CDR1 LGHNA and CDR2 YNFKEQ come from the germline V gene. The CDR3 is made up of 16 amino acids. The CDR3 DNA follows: TGTGCCAGCAGCCAAGATGGCGCGGGTAGCTCCTACGAGCAGTACTTC. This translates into CASSQDGAGSSYEQYF.

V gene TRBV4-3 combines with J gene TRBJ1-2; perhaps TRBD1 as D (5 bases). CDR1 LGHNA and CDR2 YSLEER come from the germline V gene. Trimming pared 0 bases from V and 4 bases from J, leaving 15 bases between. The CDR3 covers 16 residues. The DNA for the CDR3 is TGCGCCAGCAGCCAAGATCTCCTCACAGGCCCCTATGGCTACACCTTC. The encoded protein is CASSQDLLTGPYGYTF.

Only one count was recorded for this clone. DNA of the CDR3: TGTGCCAGTAGCACCGGGACAGAGAACACTGAAGCTTTCTTT. Translated, it gives CASSTGTENTEAFF. This rearrangement joins TRBV19 to TRBJ1-1; TRBD1 matches 7 bases. Germline trimming cut 6 bases from V and 1 base from J; bases unmatched to any gene: 5. This CDR3 comprises 14 residues. Germline V CDR1 and CDR2: LNHDA, SQIVND (reference sequence).

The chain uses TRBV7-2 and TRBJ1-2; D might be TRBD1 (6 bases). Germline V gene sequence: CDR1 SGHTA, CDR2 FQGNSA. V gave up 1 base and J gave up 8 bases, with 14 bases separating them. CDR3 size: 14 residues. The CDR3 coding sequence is TGTGCCAGCAGCTTAGACAGGGCCGGGGAAGGCTACACCTTC. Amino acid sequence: CASSLDRAGEGYTF. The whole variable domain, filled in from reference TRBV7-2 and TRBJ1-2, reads GAGVSQSPSNKVTEKGKDVELRCDPISGHTALYWYRQSLGQGLEFLIYFQGNSAPDKSGLPSDRFSAERTGGSVSTLTIQRTQQEDSAVYLCASSLDRAGEGYTFGSGTRLTVV.

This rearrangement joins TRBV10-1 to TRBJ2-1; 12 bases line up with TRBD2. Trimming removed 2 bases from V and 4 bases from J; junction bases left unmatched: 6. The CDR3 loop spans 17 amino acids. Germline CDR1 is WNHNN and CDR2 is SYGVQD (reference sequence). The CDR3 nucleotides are TGCGCCAGCAGTGAGACGACTAGCGGGAGTGGGTACAATGAGCAGTTCTTC. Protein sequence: CASSETTSGSGYNEQFF.

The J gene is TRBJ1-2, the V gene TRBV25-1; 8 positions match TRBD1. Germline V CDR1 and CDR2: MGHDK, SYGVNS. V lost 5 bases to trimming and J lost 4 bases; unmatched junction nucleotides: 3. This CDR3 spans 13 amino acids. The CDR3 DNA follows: TGTGCCAGCAGTAACCAGGGGGCCTATGGCTACACCTTC. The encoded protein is CASSNQGAYGYTF.

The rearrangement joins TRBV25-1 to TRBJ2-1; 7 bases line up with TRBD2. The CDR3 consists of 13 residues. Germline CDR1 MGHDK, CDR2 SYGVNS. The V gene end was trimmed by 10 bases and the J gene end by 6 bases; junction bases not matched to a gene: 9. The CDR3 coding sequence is TGTGCCACCCGCTTTTCGGGGGGCAATGAGCAGTTCTTC. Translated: CATRFSGGNEQFF. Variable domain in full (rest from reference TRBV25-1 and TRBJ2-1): EADIYQTPRYLVIGTGKKITLECSQTMGHDKMYWYQQDPGMELHLIHYSYGVNSTEKGDLSSESTVSRIRTEHFPLTLESARPSHTSQYLCATRFSGGNEQFFGPGTRLTVL.

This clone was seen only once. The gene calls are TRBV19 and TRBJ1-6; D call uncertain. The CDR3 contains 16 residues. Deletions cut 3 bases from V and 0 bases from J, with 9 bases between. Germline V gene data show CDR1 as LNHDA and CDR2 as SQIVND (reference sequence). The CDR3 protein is CASSIEGSSYNSPLHF. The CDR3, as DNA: TGTGCCAGTAGTATCGAGGGAAGCTCCTATAATTCACCCCTCCACTTT.

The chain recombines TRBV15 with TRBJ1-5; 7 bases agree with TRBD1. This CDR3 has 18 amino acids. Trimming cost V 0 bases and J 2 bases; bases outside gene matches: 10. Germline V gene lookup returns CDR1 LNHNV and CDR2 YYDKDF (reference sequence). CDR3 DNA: TGTGCCACCAGCAGAGAGTACCCAGGGGGAGGCGGCAATCAGCCCCAGCATTTT. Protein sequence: CATSREYPGGGGNQPQHF.

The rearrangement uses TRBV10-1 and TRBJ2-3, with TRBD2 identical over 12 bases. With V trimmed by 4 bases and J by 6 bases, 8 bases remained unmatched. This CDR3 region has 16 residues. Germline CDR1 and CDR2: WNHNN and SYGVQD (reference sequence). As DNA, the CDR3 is TGCGCCAGCAGTGCACTAGCGGGAGGTGCATACGATACGCAGTATTTT. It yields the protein CASSALAGGAYDTQYF.

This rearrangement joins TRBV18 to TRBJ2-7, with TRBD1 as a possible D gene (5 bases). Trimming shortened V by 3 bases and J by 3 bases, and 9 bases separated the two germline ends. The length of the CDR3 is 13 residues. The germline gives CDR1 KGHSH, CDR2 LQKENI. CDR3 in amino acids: CASSPGAFYEQYF. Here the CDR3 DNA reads TGTGCCAGCTCACCTGGGGCGTTCTACGAGCAGTACTTC.

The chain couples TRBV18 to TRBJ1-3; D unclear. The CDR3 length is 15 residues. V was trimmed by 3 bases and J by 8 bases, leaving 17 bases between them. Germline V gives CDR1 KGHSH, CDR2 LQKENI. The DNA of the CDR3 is TGTGCCAGCTCACCGAGACATAACGGCCCGGACACCATATATTTT. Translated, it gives CASSPRHNGPDTIYF.